This T cell receptor (beta chain) was captured in a study of T cell responses to AZD1222 COVID-19 vaccine. Combined were second doses at about 4 or about 12 weeks. Sequenced by immunoSEQ multiplex PCR; TCRdb stores in-frame clones only, minus some. This table has about 160,000 clones, 70% to 90% appearing once. In germline, CDR1 is SGHDN, CDR2 FVKESK. V gave up 4 bases and J gave up 0 bases; unmatched junction bases: 5. The CDR3 covers 15 residues. The TCR was taken from an adult who received the AZD1222 COVID-19 vaccine. J is TRBJ2-7 and V is TRBV14, with TRBD2 matching 8 bases. The sequenced sample was peripheral blood, obtained 28 days after the second AZD1222 dose. DNA of the CDR3: TGTGCCAGCAGCCGAGGACTAGCCCACTCCTACGAGCAGTACTTC. Translating it yields CASSRGLAHSYEQYF.